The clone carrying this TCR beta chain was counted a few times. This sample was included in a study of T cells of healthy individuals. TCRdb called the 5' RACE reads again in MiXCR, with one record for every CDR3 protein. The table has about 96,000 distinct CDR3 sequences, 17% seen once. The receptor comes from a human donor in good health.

Written as DNA, the CDR3 is TGTGCCAGCAGCTCCCCCCTGGACAGGGAGTGGTCATACAATGAGCAGTTCTTC. Amino acid sequence: CASSSPLDREWSYNEQFF. The chain employs TRBV7-9 and TRBJ2-1, with TRBD1 identical over 8 bases. Germline V CDR1 and CDR2: SEHNR, FQNEAQ (reference sequence). The trim removed 4 bases at V and 4 bases at J, leaving 15 bases unmatched. This CDR3 contains 18 residues.